In this sample, the clone carrying this T cell receptor (beta chain) turned up once. Its antigen remains unidentified. The sample belongs to a study of identical twins. The CDR3 sequence is 14 residues long. Trimming took 4 bases from V and 0 from J, leaving 10 bases between them. Germline CDR1 reads SGDLS; CDR2 reads YYNGEE. A single record per CDR3 protein comes from TCRdb applying MiXCR to the 5' RACE reads. This sample yields about 470,000 distinct CDR3 sequences, of which approximately 24% are seen a single time; 2.5% to 3.5% belongs to the top ten. Study observations and caveats: Cross-sectional statistical analysis, not tracking of the same donors, underpinned the conclusions.

These data are also associated with another study on T cells expressing NK-cell markers. That paper adds: Obtained from sorted CD3+CD56+NKG2C+, CD3+CD56+NKG2C- and CD3+CD56-NKG2C+ T cells were the TCR beta repertoires.

The V gene is TRBV9, the J gene TRBJ1-2; the D is unclear. Source material: CD4+ T cells sorted from blood. The clonotype originates from a woman under 30 in good health. CDR3 residues: CASSPGGANYGYTF. The DNA for the CDR3 is TGTGCCAGCAGCCCTGGAGGAGCTAACTATGGCTACACCTTC.